This T cell receptor (beta chain) originates from a study of OX40 agonist ivuxolimab in advanced cancers. Broader study findings: Which antigen the expanded peripheral T cells recognized is unknown. At 0.1 to 3.0 mg/kg, CD4+ and CD8+ blood T cells expanded clonally by week 6.

A note on this clone: Antigen: not known.

Generated by immunoSEQ multiplex PCR, the TCRdb table keeps only in-frame clones and is missing some. In the table there are 55,000 to 75,000 clones, approximately 91% of which are singletons. This receptor was identified in an adult with an advanced solid tumor such as melanoma, head and neck, liver or kidney cancer. The sequencing used CD4+ or CD8+ T cells sorted from blood, collected in a trial of the OX40 agonist ivuxolimab.

The CDR3 here is CASSLPPNEKLFF. The CDR3, as DNA: TGTGCCAGCAGCCTTCCCCCTAATGAAAAACTGTTTTTT. The V gene is TRBV14, the J gene TRBJ1-4; D gene uncertain. Germline lookup yields CDR1 SGHDN and CDR2 FVKESK. The CDR3 is made up of 13 amino acids. Between the trimmed V and J ends, which lost 4 bases and 3 bases, there was a span of 6 bases.